This passage covers 21 T cell receptor beta chains from one sample sequenced in a study of CD8+ T cells in alopecia areata. Treatment denoted: oral pan-JAK inhibitor, 5-10 mg twice daily. As the sequencing template, cDNA was produced by extracting RNA and reverse transcribing it. Repertoires were generated with immunoSEQ multiplex PCR, while TCRdb's copy carries only in-frame clones and drops some. Of some 190,000 clones in the sample, about half are singletons; the top ten hold 10%. Sequenced here: CD8+ T cells sorted from blood, sampled around week 54, from a patient treated with tofacitinib. These receptors originate from a human donor with alopecia areata.

V usage is TRBV5-6 and J usage is TRBJ1-2; the match to TRBD1 covers 7 bases. The germline V gene has CDR1 SGHDT and CDR2 YYEEEE. The V and J ends lost 4 bases and 5 bases, in that order; junction bases with no gene match: 17. This CDR3 region has 17 residues. The CDR3 protein is CASSTEIEIQGKYGYTF. The CDR3 coding sequence is TGTGCCAGCAGCACCGAGATAGAAATACAGGGGAAGTATGGCTACACCTTC.

In this sample, this clone turned up a few times. This rearrangement joins TRBV13 to TRBJ1-1; 8 bases map to TRBD1. The germline V gene encodes CDR1 PRHDT and CDR2 FYEKMQ (reference sequence). There are 13 residues in the CDR3. V shed 5 bases and J 7 bases; nucleotides not matched to a gene: 6. CDR3 loop: CASSPGTGLEAFF. In DNA, the CDR3 is TGTGCCAGCAGCCCTGGGACAGGCCTTGAAGCTTTCTTT.

The chain links TRBV10-3 to TRBJ2-7; perhaps D is TRBD1 or TRBD2 (6 bases each). V was cut by 2 bases and J by 1 base, with 9 bases left in between. This CDR3 has 14 residues. Germline V CDR1 and CDR2: ENHRY, SYGVKD. CDR3 nucleotides: TGTGCCATCAGTGAGGGGGGGCCTTCCTACGAGCAGTACTTC. This sequence encodes CAISEGGPSYEQYF.

In DNA, the CDR3 is TGTGCCAGCAGTGAAGCCGGCACAGCCTACGAGCAGTACTTC. It encodes CASSEAGTAYEQYF. The rearrangement joins TRBV2 to TRBJ2-7; D is unclear. Germline CDR1 is SNHLY and CDR2 is FYNNEI. V lost 0 bases and J 2 bases, leaving 8 bases between the germline ends. The CDR3 contains 14 residues.

The chain employs TRBV7-9 and TRBJ2-7, with a possible D match to TRBD2 (5 bases). CDR3 length: 15 amino acids. Deletions cut 5 bases from V and 0 bases from J, with 14 bases between. Germline values: CDR1 SEHNR, CDR2 FQNEAQ (reference sequence). The CDR3 DNA follows: TGTGCCAGCAGCCAAGCCGTAGGGAGCTCCTACGAGCAGTACTTC. Its translation is CASSQAVGSSYEQYF.

In the case of this clone: The same CDR3 arises from other DNA sequences in this sample as well. CDR3 DNA sequence: TGCAGCGTTGAGGGGACAGGGGGCTACGAGCAGTACTTC. Encoded protein: CSVEGTGGYEQYF. The chain couples TRBV29-1 to TRBJ2-7, with 11 bases lining up with TRBD1. After removal of 3 bases from V and 3 bases from J, the junction contained 1 base not matched to a gene. Germline V lookup: CDR1 SQVTM, CDR2 ANQGSEA. The CDR3 is made up of 13 amino acids.

The chain employs TRBV7-9 and TRBJ2-4; 8 nucleotides align to TRBD1. Germline V CDR1 and CDR2: SEHNR, FQNEAQ (reference sequence). Losses at the gene ends were 5 bases for V and 2 bases for J; bases not matched to a gene: 5. The CDR3 extends over 15 amino acids. CDR3 nucleotides: TGTGCCAGCAGCCCACGACAGGGGACCAAAAACATTCAGTACTTC. The encoded protein is CASSPRQGTKNIQYF.

This clone was observed many times. V and J are TRBV6-1 and TRBJ2-7; weak D call: TRBD2 (6 bases). Between the trimmed V and J ends, which lost 7 bases and 0 bases, there was a span of 16 bases. The CDR3 spans 15 residues. The germline V gene has CDR1 MNHNS and CDR2 SASEGT. The CDR3 sequence: CASTEEGGSSYEQYF. The CDR3 DNA follows: TGTGCCAGCACCGAAGAGGGAGGCAGCTCCTACGAGCAGTACTTC.

This clone was counted only a few times. The chain couples TRBV5-4 to TRBJ1-2; D is ambiguous. The CDR3 contains 15 residues. From germline, CDR1 is SGHNT and CDR2 YYREEE (reference sequence). Trimming cost V 0 bases and J 5 bases, with 14 bases left between them. The CDR3 loop is CASSLEPGSVYGYTF. The CDR3, as DNA: TGTGCCAGCAGCTTGGAGCCGGGGTCTGTGTATGGCTACACCTTC. Together with reference TRBV5-4 and TRBJ1-2, the CDR3 gives the full variable domain: ETGVTQSPTHLIKTRGQQVTLRCSSQSGHNTVSWYQQALGQGPQFIFQYYREEENGRGNFPPRFSGLQFPNYSSELNVNALELDDSALYLCASSLEPGSVYGYTFGSGTRLTVV.

This clone was detected only a few times. This rearrangement joins TRBV9 to TRBJ1-2; 8 bases align to TRBD1. CDR3 size: 16 residues. V gave up 0 bases and J gave up 4 bases; unmatched junction bases: 8. The germline V gene encodes CDR1 SGDLS and CDR2 YYNGEE. The CDR3 spells CASSVEVTGAAYGYTF. CDR3 DNA sequence: TGTGCCAGCAGCGTAGAAGTGACAGGGGCAGCCTATGGCTACACCTTC. Full variable domain (rest looked up from reference TRBV9 and TRBJ1-2): DSGVTQTPKHLITATGQRVTLRCSPRSGDLSVYWYQQSLDQGLQFLIQYYNGEERAKGNILERFSAQQFPDLHSELNLSSLELGDSALYFCASSVEVTGAAYGYTFGSGTRLTVV.

The chain is built from TRBV25-1 and TRBJ1-6; D ambiguous. The germline V gene has CDR1 MGHDK and CDR2 SYGVNS. Trimming cost V 1 base and J 7 bases, with 14 bases left between them. This CDR3 has 16 amino acids. Written as DNA, the CDR3 is TGTGCCAGCAGTGAATTTCCTGTTTCCACAAATTCACCCCTCCACTTT. Translating gives CASSEFPVSTNSPLHF.

A remark on this clone: One end of the junction varies from germline; a read error may be responsible. This chain connects TRBV20-1 to TRBJ1-2; D not certain. This CDR3 is built from 8 residues. Germline V gene lookup returns CDR1 DFQATT and CDR2 SNEGSKA (reference sequence). CDR3 amino acids: CSAGQHAF. The CDR3 DNA follows: TGCAGTGCCGGGCAACACGCTTTC.

The rearrangement links TRBV18 to TRBJ1-1, with 9 positions matching TRBD1. The V gene's germline CDR1 is KGHSH and CDR2 LQKENI. The CDR3 extends over 14 amino acids. Trimming cost V 3 bases and J 6 bases; bases outside gene matches: 5. CDR3 sequence reads: CASSPGQGFAEAFF. CDR3 coding DNA: TGTGCCAGCTCACCGGGACAGGGCTTCGCTGAAGCTTTCTTT.

The chain employs TRBV30 and TRBJ2-7; D could derive from TRBD1 or TRBD2 (5 bases each). The CDR3 sequence is 13 residues long. CDR1 and CDR2 (germline): GTSNPN, SVGIG (reference sequence). V was trimmed by 1 base and J by 2 bases, leaving 9 bases between them. The CDR3 bases are TGTGCCTGGAGTGGGGACGGGGCCTACGAGCAGTACTTC. Translation: CAWSGDGAYEQYF.

The chain has TRBV5-6 and TRBJ1-2; D is uncertain. The CDR3 has 14 amino acids. The V end lost 0 bases, the J end lost 3 bases, and 9 bases lay between the germline ends. The germline gives CDR1 SGHDT, CDR2 YYEEEE. The CDR3 bases are TGTGCCAGCAGCTTGGAATACCGTGACTATGGCTACACCTTC. Protein: CASSLEYRDYGYTF. Full variable domain (rest looked up from reference TRBV5-6 and TRBJ1-2): DAGVTQSPTHLIKTRGQQVTLRCSPKSGHDTVSWYQQALGQGPQFIFQYYEEEERQRGNFPDRFSGHQFPNYSSELNVNALLLGDSALYLCASSLEYRDYGYTFGSGTRLTVV.

This clone was detected only a few times. CDR3 residues: CASSLGHGNTEAFF. In DNA form, the CDR3 reads TGTGCCAGCAGTTTAGGACACGGGAACACTGAAGCTTTCTTT. V gene TRBV6-6 combines with J gene TRBJ1-1; tentative D call: TRBD1 (5 bases). Trimming removed 4 bases at V and 1 base at J, with 10 bases between. The length of the CDR3 is 14 residues. CDR1 is MNHNY, CDR2 SVGAGI, per germline (reference sequence).

This clone was seen more than once but under ten times. The chain links TRBV11-2 to TRBJ2-1; a weak D match, TRBD2 (5 bases). The germline gives CDR1 SGHAT, CDR2 FQNNGV. Trimming cost V 5 bases and J 9 bases, with 11 bases left between them. This CDR3 region has 12 residues. CDR3 residues: CASSVPGVEQFF. In DNA form, the CDR3 reads TGTGCCAGCAGCGTCCCCGGGGTTGAGCAGTTCTTC.

The V gene is TRBV4-1, the J gene TRBJ1-5, with D perhaps TRBD1 (5 bases). Germline V CDR1 and CDR2: MGHRA, YSYEKL. The ends were cut back, 1 base at V and 4 bases at J, with 8 bases in the middle. CDR3 length equals 14 residues. CDR3 amino acids: CASSQGQSNQPQHF. CDR3 DNA: TGCGCCAGCAGCCAAGGACAGAGTAATCAGCCCCAGCATTTT.

This clone was seen only a few times. The genes are TRBV6-5 and TRBJ1-6; no firm D call. Trimming removed 2 bases from V and 7 bases from J, with 15 bases in between. This CDR3 comprises 16 residues. Germline V gene data show CDR1 as MNHEY and CDR2 as SVGAGI. CDR3 residues: CASSYTQPSSNSPLHF. As DNA, the CDR3 is TGTGCCAGCAGTTACACCCAGCCCTCTTCAAATTCACCCCTCCACTTT.

The rearrangement links TRBV13 to TRBJ2-1, with D perhaps being TRBD1 or TRBD2 (5 bases each). The V end lost 5 bases, the J end lost 6 bases, and 8 bases lay between the germline ends. Germline loops: CDR1 PRHDT, CDR2 FYEKMQ (reference sequence). The CDR3 has 12 residues. The CDR3 DNA sequence: TGTGCCAGCAGCGGGGCGGGCAATGAGCAGTTCTTC. Its translation: CASSGAGNEQFF.

The chain couples TRBV29-1 to TRBJ2-2; no reliable D call. Per the germline V gene, CDR1 is SQVTM and CDR2 is ANQGSEA. This CDR3 is 14 amino acids long. The V gene lost 1 base and the J gene lost 0 bases, with 6 bases spanning the gap. CDR3 region: CSVEGTTNTGELFF. For the CDR3, the DNA is TGCAGCGTTGAAGGTACTACGAACACCGGGGAGCTGTTTTTT.